This T cell receptor beta chain originates from a study of T cells after yellow fever vaccination. As to this clonotype: The antigen is undetermined.

CDR1 is SGHTA, CDR2 FQGNSA, per germline. The V gene lost 5 bases and the J gene lost 2 bases, with 12 bases spanning the gap. CDR3 length: 14 amino acids. Whole-study findings and limits: Any FACS-sorted repertoire could hold abundant clonotypes that contaminate it from the bulk population. CD4 and CD8 compartments shared a small share of clonotypes.

A 5'RACE template-switching step, the method used to make TCR cDNA, added a universal primer site and UMIs. TCRdb re-derived calls from the 5' RACE reads in MiXCR, one entry per CDR3 protein. Altogether 200,000 to 300,000 distinct CDR3 sequences are present, roughly 6.3% being singletons, with the ten largest covering 0.85% to 1.2%. Source: CD4+ T cells sorted from PBMCs, taken on the day of the yellow fever booster vaccination. This receptor was taken from a man aged 30-40 years who received the YFV17D yellow fever vaccine. V is TRBV7-2 and J is TRBJ2-5; D not resolved. The CDR3 nucleotides are TGTGCCAGCAGCCGCCGACGTACTCAAGAGACCCAGTACTTC. Protein: CASSRRRTQETQYF.